The following is a TCR beta chain sequence with its context. The data were obtained in a study of T cell responses to AZD1222 COVID-19 vaccine. The wider study: Recipients boosted at about 4 weeks or about 12 weeks are pooled.

TCRdb keeps only in-frame clones here, not all; method: immunoSEQ multiplex PCR. The table lists roughly 99,000 clones, around 89% of them singletons. This CDR3 has 19 residues. Germline CDR1 and CDR2: SGHDT and YYEEEE. V lost 4 bases, J lost 2 bases, and 15 bases stayed unmatched. The V gene is TRBV5-6, the J gene TRBJ2-5, with 12 bases that match TRBD1. Sequences were derived from peripheral blood, sampled on day 0 of AZD1222 vaccination. The source of this sequence is an adult in good health. The CDR3 nucleotides are TGTGCCAGCAGCCGCGGGACAGGGGGCTTTGGTAGGGGGCAAGAGACCCAGTACTTC. It codes for CASSRGTGGFGRGQETQYF.